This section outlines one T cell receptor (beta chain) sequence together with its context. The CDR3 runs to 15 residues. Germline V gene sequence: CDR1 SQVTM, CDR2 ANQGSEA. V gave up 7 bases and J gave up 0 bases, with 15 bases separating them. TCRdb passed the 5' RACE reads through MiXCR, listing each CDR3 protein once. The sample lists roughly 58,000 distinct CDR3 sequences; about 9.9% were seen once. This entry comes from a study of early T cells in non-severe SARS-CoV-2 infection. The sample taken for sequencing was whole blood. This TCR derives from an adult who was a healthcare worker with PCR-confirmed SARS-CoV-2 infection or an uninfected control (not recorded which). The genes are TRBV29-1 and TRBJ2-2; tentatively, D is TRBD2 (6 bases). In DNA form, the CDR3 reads TGCAGCGGACGAGCCGGAGGGGCGAACACCGGGGAGCTGTTTTTT. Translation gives CSGRAGGANTGELFF.